A single sample gave rise to the 18 T cell receptor beta chains below, sequenced in a study of immunodeficiency. TCRdb's table, derived via immunoSEQ multiplex PCR, lists solely in-frame clones and lacks some. This sample has around 4,300 clones, with approximately 89% found just once. The sample consisted of CD4+ T cells from blood. The source of these receptors is a human donor in good health.

This chain connects TRBV24-1 to TRBJ2-5, with D perhaps TRBD1 (7 bases). Trimming took off 12 bases at V and 5 bases at J, with 21 bases between the two ends. From germline, CDR1 is KGHDR and CDR2 SFDVKD. The CDR3 totals 14 residues. In DNA, the CDR3 is TGTGCCGTGGGCGGCAGGGGGGCGGACGAGACCCAGTACTTC. It yields the protein CAVGGRGADETQYF.

The chain's CDR3 is CASGLLPGNEQFF. CDR3 nucleotide sequence: TGTGCTAGTGGTTTGTTGCCGGGAAATGAGCAGTTCTTC. The rearrangement uses TRBV12-5 and TRBJ2-1, with D perhaps TRBD2 (5 bases). Trimming stripped 2 bases from V and 7 bases from J, with 9 bases between. CDR3 length: 13 amino acids. Germline V gives CDR1 LGHNT, CDR2 FRNRAP.

The V call is TRBV4-2, the J call TRBJ2-1, with D possibly matching TRBD2 (5 bases). V lost 1 base and J 6 bases, leaving 13 bases between the germline ends. From germline, CDR1 is LGHNA and CDR2 YNFKEQ. This CDR3 has 15 residues. CDR3 sequence reads: CASSQAGSKGNEQFF. In DNA, the CDR3 is TGTGCCAGCAGCCAAGCGGGATCAAAAGGCAATGAGCAGTTCTTC.

This sequence joins TRBV18 and TRBJ2-5; 7 nucleotides match TRBD2. CDR3 length: 16 residues. The junction had 10 bases not matched to a gene; V was cut back by 0 bases and J by 6 bases. Germline CDR1 and CDR2: KGHSH and LQKENI. The CDR3: CASSPPEAGVMKTQYF. In DNA, the CDR3 is TGTGCCAGCTCACCACCGGAGGCGGGAGTGATGAAGACCCAGTACTTC.

This chain links TRBV14 with TRBJ1-1; a weak D match, TRBD1 (5 bases). V lost 2 bases and J 1 base, leaving 8 bases between the germline ends. CDR3 size: 14 residues. Germline V CDR1 and CDR2: SGHDN, FVKESK. In DNA form, the CDR3 reads TGTGCCAGCAGCCAACCTGGACAGAACACTGAAGCTTTCTTT. Its translation is CASSQPGQNTEAFF.

The J gene is TRBJ1-2, the V gene TRBV7-2, with D possibly TRBD1 on 5 matching bases. Trimming pared 4 bases from V and 8 bases from J, leaving 17 bases between. The CDR3 loop spans 14 amino acids. The germline CDR1 and CDR2 sequences are SGHTA and FQGNSA. CDR3 sequence: CASSSPGGFWGYTF. The CDR3 coding sequence is TGTGCCAGCAGCTCCCCCGGGGGGTTTTGGGGCTACACCTTC. The complete variable domain, with remaining parts taken from reference TRBV7-2 and TRBJ1-2, reads GAGVSQSPSNKVTEKGKDVELRCDPISGHTALYWYRQSLGQGLEFLIYFQGNSAPDKSGLPSDRFSAERTGGSVSTLTIQRTQQEDSAVYLCASSSPGGFWGYTFGSGTRLTVV.

V gene TRBV28 combines with J gene TRBJ1-5; D remains unclear. Germline loops: CDR1 MDHEN, CDR2 SYDVKM. The CDR3 length is 15 residues. Trimming shortened V by 4 bases and J by 0 bases, and 10 bases separated the two germline ends. In DNA form, the CDR3 reads TGTGCCAGCAGTTCGAATCGATATAGCAATCAGCCCCAGCATTTT. Its translation is CASSSNRYSNQPQHF.

The rearrangement uses TRBV5-4 and TRBJ1-1; 7 bases are shared with TRBD1. CDR1 and CDR2 (germline): SGHNT, YYREEE (reference sequence). J was trimmed by 0 bases and V by 4 bases; bases with no gene match: 15. The CDR3 runs 18 residues. The CDR3 nucleotides are TGTGCCAGCAGCCCCGCGCCGACAGGGTCTCCTTTGAACACTGAAGCTTTCTTT. Its protein is CASSPAPTGSPLNTEAFF.

This chain joins TRBV5-8 and TRBJ1-5; D uncertain. CDR1 SGHTS and CDR2 YDEGEE come from the germline V gene. The V end lost 3 bases, the J end lost 0 bases, and 13 bases lay between the germline ends. The length of the CDR3 is 16 residues. CDR3 coding DNA: TGTGCCAGCAGCTCGCTTGGTTTCTATAGCAATCAGCCCCAGCATTTT. It yields the protein CASSSLGFYSNQPQHF.

The chain is built from TRBV28 and TRBJ2-3, with D possibly matching TRBD2 (5 bases). The ends were cut back, 2 bases at V and 2 bases at J, with 8 bases in the middle. The CDR3 has 14 residues. From germline, CDR1 is MDHEN and CDR2 SYDVKM. CDR3 loop: CASSLPGLTDTQYF. CDR3 DNA sequence: TGTGCCAGCAGTTTACCCGGACTCACAGATACGCAGTATTTT.

The rearrangement joins TRBV4-1 to TRBJ1-5; D possibly corresponds to TRBD1 (6 bases). This CDR3 comprises 16 residues. CDR1 and CDR2 (germline): MGHRA, YSYEKL. Trimming pared 2 bases from V and 4 bases from J, leaving 15 bases between. CDR3 region: CASSQSPGTLNQPQHF. Here the CDR3 DNA reads TGCGCCAGCAGCCAATCCCCCGGGACACTTAATCAGCCCCAGCATTTT.

The V gene is TRBV27, the J gene TRBJ1-6; D is unclear. The V end lost 1 base, the J end lost 5 bases, and 9 bases lay between the germline ends. CDR1 and CDR2 (germline): MNHEY, SMNVEV (reference sequence). The CDR3 is 15 amino acids. CDR3: CASSLLPRDNSPLHF. CDR3 sequence (DNA): TGTGCCAGCAGTTTATTGCCCCGGGATAATTCACCCCTCCACTTT.

This chain's CDR3 is CASSTNRANTEAFF. In DNA, the CDR3 is TGCGCCAGCAGTACAAACAGAGCCAACACTGAAGCTTTCTTT. The chain has TRBV10-1 and TRBJ1-1; no clear D. The CDR3 is 14 amino acids. Between the trimmed V and J ends, which lost 5 bases and 2 bases, there was a span of 12 bases. Germline lookup yields CDR1 WNHNN and CDR2 SYGVQD (reference sequence).

The chain uses TRBV28 and TRBJ2-1; the D gene is possibly TRBD1 (5 bases). Germline V gene lookup returns CDR1 MDHEN and CDR2 SYDVKM. There are 14 residues in the CDR3. Trimming left V 3 bases short and J 6 bases short, with 12 bases between. DNA for the CDR3: TGTGCCAGCAGTTTGCCCAGGGTTACCAATGAGCAGTTCTTC. Its protein is CASSLPRVTNEQFF.

A note on this clone: A junction end diverges from the germline sequence, so it may reflect a read error. The chain uses TRBV7-7 and TRBJ2-5; possible D gene TRBD2, 6 bases. There are 15 residues in the CDR3. CDR1 is SSHAT, CDR2 FNYEAQ, per germline (reference sequence). CDR3 amino acids: CASSLAGTVKETQYF. CDR3 DNA sequence: TGTGCTAGCAGCTTAGCCGGGACTGTCAAAGAGACCCAGTACTTC.

V usage is TRBV7-8 and J usage is TRBJ1-1, with D perhaps TRBD1 (6 bases). Trimming shortened V by 10 bases and J by 0 bases, and 12 bases separated the two germline ends. Germline CDR1 SGHVS, CDR2 FQNEAQ. The CDR3 totals 13 residues. As DNA, the CDR3 is TGTGCCACCACGACAGGATTGAACACTGAAGCTTTCTTT. Translation: CATTTGLNTEAFF.

The rearrangement links TRBV10-1 to TRBJ2-3; TRBD2 agrees at 10 bases. Germline CDR1 reads WNHNN; CDR2 reads SYGVQD (reference sequence). This CDR3 spans 17 amino acids. With V trimmed by 5 bases and J by 3 bases, 11 bases remained unmatched. The CDR3 nucleotides are TGCGCCAGCAGTACGGCTAGCGGGAGTCGGAAAACAGATACGCAGTATTTT. Its translation is CASSTASGSRKTDTQYF.

This rearrangement joins TRBV18 to TRBJ1-2, with D possibly TRBD1 on 5 matching bases. CDR3 length: 15 amino acids. The V end was cut by 1 base, the J end by 5 bases, with 14 bases between. Germline values: CDR1 KGHSH, CDR2 LQKENI. The CDR3 here is CASSPQGIGDYGYTF. The CDR3 DNA sequence: TGTGCCAGCTCACCACAGGGGATTGGGGATTATGGCTACACCTTC. The variable domain in full, with the rest retrieved from reference TRBV18 and TRBJ1-2, is NAGVMQNPRHLVRRRGQEARLRCSPMKGHSHVYWYRQLPEEGLKFMVYLQKENIIDESGMPKERFSAEFPKEGPSILRIQQVVRGDSAAYFCASSPQGIGDYGYTFGSGTRLTVV.